What follows describes a single T cell receptor (beta chain). Its antigen remains unidentified. The source of the sample is a study of shared clonotypes between healthy human individuals. Study-level findings and limits: Sequencing depth was a factor that was expected to affect clonotype sharing among donors. Tissues were not sampled, only blood, and their repertoires likely differ.

Some clones are missing from TCRdb's copy, which holds only in-frame ones; the method was immunoSEQ multiplex PCR. The table records roughly 500,000 clones, 75% to 85% of them present only once. CDR3 size: 14 residues. CDR1 is SGHNT and CDR2 is YENEEA in the germline V gene. V dropped 5 bases and J dropped 0 bases, with 9 bases sitting between them. Tens of millions of PBMCs were counted before genomic DNA extraction. This chain joins TRBV11-3 and TRBJ2-3; D may be TRBD1 or TRBD2 (5 bases each). Material: PBMCs. This sequence was found in a woman aged 40 to 55 in good health. Some clones in this sample may be carry-over from other donors' samples. In DNA, the CDR3 is TGTGCCAGCAGCCAGAGGGACAGCACAGATACGCAGTATTTT. Translated, it gives CASSQRDSTDTQYF.